The clone carrying this TCR beta chain was detected ten times or more. What it binds is unknown. Unique molecular identifiers had been added to the TCR beta cDNA libraries. In TCRdb, the PCR reads were re-called with MiXCR into one record per CDR3 protein. The sample carries about 200,000 distinct CDR3 sequences, 29% recorded once. The data derive from a study of post-analysis software for immune sequencing data. Study-wide findings and caveats: Among about 5 TRBV segments more frequent in patients than controls were TRBV5-6, TRBV5-1 and TRBV20-1.

The V gene's germline CDR1 is SQVTM and CDR2 ANQGSEA. Trimming shortened V by 6 bases and J by 7 bases, and 9 bases separated the two germline ends. The CDR3 is made up of 10 amino acids. This TCR was sampled from a girl under 18 with multiple sclerosis. The material sequenced was blood. The chain is built from TRBV29-1 and TRBJ1-1; D call uncertain. CDR3 DNA: TGCAGCGTCGACACGGATGAAGCTTTCTTT. Amino acids: CSVDTDEAFF.